The 24 T cell receptor beta chains given below trace back to one sample, sequenced in a study of blood T cell repertoires in COVID-19. Produced via immunoSEQ multiplex PCR; TCRdb's table is partial and in-frame only. The repertoire holds about 130,000 clones, with around 82% as singletons. Specimen: peripheral blood. Source of these receptors: a woman aged 25 to 39 who had recovered from COVID-19.

This chain connects TRBV6-5 to TRBJ2-5; possible D gene TRBD1, 6 bases. V lost 6 bases and J 0 bases, leaving 14 bases between the germline ends. Germline lookup yields CDR1 MNHEY and CDR2 SVGAGI. The CDR3 loop spans 15 amino acids. CDR3 nucleotide sequence: TGTGCCAGCAGCCCGGACCCAGGGGACCAAGAGACCCAGTACTTC. Encoded protein: CASSPDPGDQETQYF.

V usage is TRBV6-5 and J usage is TRBJ1-4; D is perhaps TRBD1 (5 bases). The V and J ends lost 7 bases and 2 bases respectively, with 14 bases between them. Germline V CDR1 and CDR2: MNHEY, SVGAGI. The CDR3 sequence is 15 residues long. The CDR3 region has the DNA TGTGCCAGCACCAGGACACAGGCGACTAATGAAAAACTGTTTTTT. The encoded protein is CASTRTQATNEKLFF.

This chain connects TRBV18 to TRBJ2-4; D not certain. The V and J ends lost 3 bases and 0 bases respectively, with 9 bases between them. Looked up from germline, CDR1 is KGHSH and CDR2 is LQKENI. The CDR3 runs to 15 residues. The CDR3 DNA is TGTGCCAGCTCACCGACACAGCTAGCCAAAAACATTCAGTACTTC. This sequence encodes CASSPTQLAKNIQYF.

Within the sample, this clone is medium-sized. The chain employs TRBV3-1 (or the pseudogene TRBV3-2) and TRBJ1-5; D is unresolved. This CDR3 contains 16 residues. The germline V gene has CDR1 LGHDT and CDR2 YNNKEL (reference sequence). V gave up 1 base and J gave up 6 bases, with 16 bases separating them. This CDR3 reads CASSQGSGEQVQPQHF. The CDR3 nucleotides read TGTGCCAGCAGCCAAGGCTCCGGGGAGCAGGTTCAGCCCCAGCATTTT.

The gene calls are TRBV4-1 and TRBJ2-1, with 7 bases identical to TRBD2. Trimming removed 0 bases from V and 9 bases from J; junction bases left unmatched: 14. The germline CDR1 and CDR2 sequences are MGHRA and YSYEKL. The CDR3 consists of 17 residues. The CDR3, as DNA: TGCGCCAGCAGCCAAGATGTTGGACTAGTTGTGTTAAGTGAGCAGTTCTTC. This gives the protein CASSQDVGLVVLSEQFF.

The J gene is TRBJ2-5, the V gene TRBV29-1; TRBD1 might be the D (6 bases). V lost 4 bases, J lost 4 bases, and 13 bases lay in between. CDR3 size: 13 residues. Germline V lookup: CDR1 SQVTM, CDR2 ANQGSEA. CDR3 sequence: CSVVIAGAETQYF. In DNA, the CDR3 is TGCAGCGTTGTAATTGCAGGGGCAGAGACCCAGTACTTC.

The gene calls are TRBV2 and TRBJ2-1; no clear D. V lost 6 bases and J 0 bases, leaving 9 bases between the germline ends. The CDR3 extends over 14 amino acids. In germline, CDR1 is SNHLY, CDR2 FYNNEI. CDR3 nucleotide sequence: TGTGCCAGCAGGGGCCCGAGCTCCTACAATGAGCAGTTCTTC. Its protein is CASRGPSSYNEQFF.

This clone was seen a handful of times. J is TRBJ2-5 and V is TRBV5-1, with 9 bases fitting TRBD1. The CDR3 runs 16 residues. Losses at the gene ends were 3 bases for V and 1 base for J; bases not matched to a gene: 7. From germline, CDR1 is SGHRS and CDR2 YFSETQ. CDR3 DNA sequence: TGCGCCAGCAGCTGGGGGACAGGGAAGGGCCAAGAGACCCAGTACTTC. Translated: CASSWGTGKGQETQYF.

V gene TRBV5-1 combines with J gene TRBJ2-2; 14 nucleotides match TRBD2. The V and J ends lost 4 bases and 5 bases, in that order; junction bases with no gene match: 7. CDR3 size: 17 residues. Germline V CDR1 and CDR2: SGHRS, YFSETQ. This CDR3 reads CASSHQTSGRATGELFF. For the CDR3, the DNA is TGCGCCAGCAGCCACCAGACTAGCGGGAGGGCTACCGGGGAGCTGTTTTTT.

This chain connects TRBV20-1 to TRBJ2-3; no reliable D call. The CDR3 spans 15 residues. V lost 3 bases and J lost 0, with 13 bases in between. Germline V gives CDR1 DFQATT, CDR2 SNEGSKA (reference sequence). This CDR3 is CSASFSPRSTDTQYF. CDR3 nucleotide sequence: TGCAGTGCTAGTTTCTCGCCGCGGAGCACAGATACGCAGTATTTT.

This clone has just one count. The CDR3 coding sequence is TGTGCCATCAGTGAGGGCAGGGTTGAAGCTTTCTTT. Protein sequence: CAISEGRVEAFF. The V gene is TRBV10-3, the J gene TRBJ1-1; D might be TRBD1 (5 bases). Trimming took off 2 bases at V and 7 bases at J, with 8 bases between the two ends. Per the germline V gene, CDR1 is ENHRY and CDR2 is SYGVKD. The CDR3 contains 12 residues.

The V call is TRBV5-6, the J call TRBJ2-7; 7 nucleotides align to TRBD1. The CDR3 covers 15 residues. V was clipped by 2 bases and J by 2 bases; unmatched bases: 7. Germline V gene data show CDR1 as SGHDT and CDR2 as YYEEEE. CDR3 residues: CASSLDRAEPYEQYF. CDR3 DNA: TGTGCCAGCAGCTTAGACAGGGCGGAACCCTACGAGCAGTACTTC.

J is TRBJ1-2 and V is TRBV4-1; D possibly corresponds to TRBD1 (5 bases). The germline V gene has CDR1 MGHRA and CDR2 YSYEKL. V was trimmed by 6 bases and J by 3 bases, leaving 17 bases between them. The CDR3 length is 15 residues. For the CDR3, the DNA is TGCGCCAGCAGACTTGCAACGGGGGATCACTATGGCTACACCTTC. Translated: CASRLATGDHYGYTF.

This chain connects TRBV12-3 or TRBV12-4 to TRBJ1-1; D gene ambiguous. The CDR3 runs to 13 residues. V lost 8 bases, J lost 3 bases, and 13 bases lay in between. CDR3 bases: TGTGCCAGCGGCCAACGGGTTGACACTGAAGCTTTCTTT. Translating it yields CASGQRVDTEAFF.

The CDR3 nucleotides read TGTGCCAGCCGTAGAGGGGGTGGTGGCGAGCAGTACTTC. It encodes CASRRGGGGEQYF. The V call is TRBV28, the J call TRBJ2-7; the D gene is possibly TRBD1 (6 bases). The germline V gene has CDR1 MDHEN and CDR2 SYDVKM. Trimming cost V 8 bases and J 6 bases, with 17 bases left between them. This CDR3 spans 13 amino acids.

The chain uses TRBV20-1 and TRBJ1-1, with D maybe TRBD1 (5 bases). The CDR3 totals 10 residues. From germline, CDR1 is DFQATT and CDR2 SNEGSKA (reference sequence). The V gene lost 3 bases and the J gene lost 9 bases, with 8 bases spanning the gap. CDR3 nucleotides: TGCAGTGCTAGTAAGGGGCAAGCTTTCTTT. Its translation: CSASKGQAFF.

The chain carries TRBV5-4 and TRBJ2-5, with 7 bases aligning to TRBD2. V was pared by 4 bases and J by 0 bases, with 3 bases of the junction left unmatched. This CDR3 has 14 residues. Germline V lookup: CDR1 SGHNT, CDR2 YYREEE (reference sequence). CDR3 DNA: TGTGCCAGCAGCATAGGACTAGACCAAGAGACCCAGTACTTC. Protein: CASSIGLDQETQYF.

By proportion, this clone is large. This sequence joins TRBV13 and TRBJ2-7; D is ambiguous. Germline CDR1 PRHDT, CDR2 FYEKMQ (reference sequence). V was cut by 0 bases and J by 3 bases, with 6 bases left in between. The CDR3 is 13 residues long. The CDR3 region has the DNA TGTGCCAGCAGCTTAGGGTCTCGCTACGAGCAGTACTTC. Translation: CASSLGSRYEQYF.

In nucleotides, the CDR3 is TGTGCCAGCAGCGGGGAGACAGGGGGCAAGGGGTATGGCTACACCTTC. It specifies CASSGETGGKGYGYTF. The chain employs TRBV9 and TRBJ1-2, with 10 positions matching TRBD1. Germline V gene sequence: CDR1 SGDLS, CDR2 YYNGEE. V shed 3 bases, J shed 5 bases, and the junction held 10 bases outside the gene matches. This CDR3 is built from 16 residues.

The rearrangement uses TRBV19 and TRBJ2-3, with D tentatively TRBD2 (5 bases). This CDR3 comprises 13 residues. V dropped 5 bases and J dropped 3 bases, with 9 bases sitting between them. Germline assignment: CDR1 LNHDA and CDR2 SQIVND (reference sequence). CDR3 in amino acids: CASSPRETDTQYF. The DNA of the CDR3 is TGTGCCAGTAGTCCTAGGGAGACAGATACGCAGTATTTT.

In its sample, this clone was seen a few times. The genes are TRBV7-6 and TRBJ1-5; D call uncertain. CDR1 and CDR2 (germline): SGHVS, FNYEAQ. The CDR3 runs 19 residues. V was pared by 1 base and J by 5 bases, with 24 bases between. CDR3 sequence (DNA): TGTGCCAGCAGCTTAGATAGCGGCGGTGGGTGGGGTACGGATCAGCCCCAGCATTTT. Residues: CASSLDSGGGWGTDQPQHF.

The rearrangement uses TRBV6-5 and TRBJ2-5; TRBD1 agrees at 10 bases. Germline V gene data show CDR1 as MNHEY and CDR2 as SVGAGI. The CDR3 totals 15 residues. V shed 2 bases and J 5 bases; nucleotides not matched to a gene: 5. The CDR3 coding sequence is TGTGCCAGCAGTTACCAGGGACAGGGGCAGGAGACCCAGTACTTC. Protein product: CASSYQGQGQETQYF.

The genes are TRBV18 and TRBJ2-5; perhaps TRBD1 as D (5 bases). Trimming stripped 2 bases from V and 6 bases from J, with 10 bases between. The germline V gene has CDR1 KGHSH and CDR2 LQKENI. CDR3 length: 13 amino acids. The CDR3 sequence: CASSPTTAKTQYF. The CDR3 nucleotides read TGTGCCAGCTCACCAACGACAGCTAAGACCCAGTACTTC.

J is TRBJ2-5 and V is TRBV5-6, with TRBD2 matching over 9 bases. Looked up from germline, CDR1 is SGHDT and CDR2 is YYEEEE. The CDR3 extends over 18 amino acids. V lost 4 bases and J lost 5; bases outside the gene matches: 18. The CDR3 reads CASSPLAGGGSTKETQYF. The CDR3 nucleotides are TGTGCCAGCAGCCCGTTGGCGGGAGGGGGTAGTACTAAGGAGACCCAGTACTTC.